Listed here are 21 T cell receptor beta chains from one sample, sequenced in a study of blood T cell repertoires in COVID-19 (dated by TCRdb to about 2020). The library relied on the immunoSEQ multiplex PCR assay. TCRdb's version of the immuneACCESS table is confined to in-frame rearrangements and falls short of the full clone set. An unresolved V gene accounts for under half of the shortfall where checked; the remainder is of unknown origin. Here the sample has about 110,000 clones; approximately 85% occur a single time. The top ten clonotypes cover around 6% of the sample. The sequencing input was peripheral blood. The source is a woman aged 60-70 years with COVID-19, enrolled during active disease.

This chain uses TRBV10-3 with TRBJ2-5, with 11 bases that match TRBD2. V was pared by 8 bases and J by 3 bases, with 5 bases of the junction left unmatched. The CDR3 is 14 residues long. From germline, CDR1 is ENHRY and CDR2 SYGVKD. Here the CDR3 DNA reads TGTGCCATCTCTAGCGGGGGGTTCGAAGAGACCCAGTACTTC. Its protein product is CAISSGGFEETQYF.

The table lists this clone with a count of one. The chain links TRBV3-1 (or the pseudogene TRBV3-2) to TRBJ1-2; perhaps TRBD1 as D (5 bases). V was pared by 1 base and J by 4 bases, with 10 bases between. Germline CDR1 and CDR2: LGHDT and YNNKEL (reference sequence). The CDR3 extends over 14 amino acids. CDR3 coding DNA: TGTGCCAGCAGCCAAGGGGGGGGAGGCTATGGCTACACCTTC. It yields the protein CASSQGGGGYGYTF.

This clone was seen only once. The chain links TRBV5-1 to TRBJ1-4; unclear D gene. The CDR3 is made up of 16 amino acids. V dropped 0 bases and J dropped 8 bases, with 17 bases sitting between them. Germline V gene sequence: CDR1 SGHRS, CDR2 YFSETQ. The CDR3 reads CASSLGPGGVREKLFF. CDR3 DNA: TGCGCCAGCAGCTTGGGACCGGGCGGGGTAAGGGAAAAACTGTTTTTT.

The chain links TRBV9 to TRBJ2-1; the D gene is possibly TRBD1 (5 bases). CDR1 and CDR2 (germline): SGDLS, YYNGEE. The V end was cut by 0 bases, the J end by 0 bases, with 10 bases between. CDR3 length: 16 amino acids. In nucleotides, the CDR3 is TGTGCCAGCAGCGTAGTGGACATCGGCTCCTACAATGAGCAGTTCTTC. Translation: CASSVVDIGSYNEQFF.

J is TRBJ2-2 and V is TRBV11-3; D is possibly TRBD1 (6 bases). The germline gives CDR1 SGHNT, CDR2 YENEEA. CDR3 length: 15 amino acids. Deletions cut 5 bases from V and 0 bases from J, with 10 bases between. The CDR3 nucleotides are TGTGCCAGCAGCGCACAGGGCGCGAACACCGGGGAGCTGTTTTTT. Protein product: CASSAQGANTGELFF.

V and J are TRBV30 and TRBJ1-2; D is perhaps TRBD1 (5 bases). Trimming took off 0 bases at V and 3 bases at J, with 14 bases between the two ends. Per germline, CDR1 GTSNPN and CDR2 SVGIG (reference sequence). The CDR3 is 15 residues long. This chain's CDR3 is CAWSVKTETHYGYTF. The CDR3 region has the DNA TGTGCCTGGAGTGTAAAGACAGAAACTCACTATGGCTACACCTTC.

The gene calls are TRBV23-1 and TRBJ2-7, with 7 bases matching TRBD1. TRBV23-1 is placed among ORFs of uncertain function. After removal of 3 bases from V and 0 bases from J, the junction contained 14 bases not matched to a gene. The CDR3 runs to 18 residues. As DNA, the CDR3 is TGCGCCAGCAGTCATCGAACCATCGGGACAGTCAGCTCCTACGAGCAGTACTTC. Translating gives CASSHRTIGTVSSYEQYF.

The chain joins TRBV4-2 to TRBJ2-3; tentatively, D is TRBD1 (6 bases). Germline CDR1 is LGHNA and CDR2 is YNFKEQ. Trimming left V 2 bases short and J 1 base short, with 10 bases between. This CDR3 comprises 15 residues. CDR3 protein: CASSQSGAGTDTQYF. For the CDR3, the DNA is TGTGCCAGCAGCCAATCAGGGGCGGGCACAGATACGCAGTATTTT.

The chain is built from TRBV27 and TRBJ1-6; D unclear. This CDR3 has 14 residues. CDR1 and CDR2 from the germline V gene are MNHEY and SMNVEV (reference sequence). Between the trimmed V and J ends, which lost 3 bases and 2 bases, there was a span of 5 bases. The CDR3 reads CASSFSTYNSPLHF. CDR3 bases: TGTGCCAGCAGTTTTTCCACCTATAATTCACCCCTCCACTTT.

For the CDR3, the DNA is TGTGCCATCCGGGGGAACACTGAAGCTTTCTTT. It codes for CAIRGNTEAFF. The chain links TRBV10-3 to TRBJ1-1; D ambiguous. V was shortened by 8 bases and J by 1 base, with 5 bases between the two germline ends. The CDR3 spans 11 residues. The germline gives CDR1 ENHRY, CDR2 SYGVKD.

The CDR3 protein is CASSFGNSPLHF. DNA for the CDR3: TGTGCCAGCAGTTTCGGTAATTCACCCCTCCACTTT. V is TRBV27 and J is TRBJ1-6; D not resolved. Trimming took 3 bases from V and 6 from J, leaving 3 bases between them. The CDR3 has 12 residues. Germline V gives CDR1 MNHEY, CDR2 SMNVEV (reference sequence).

The rearrangement uses TRBV3-1 (or the pseudogene TRBV3-2) and TRBJ1-1, with 9 nucleotides matching TRBD1. CDR1 is LGHDT, CDR2 YNNKEL, per germline (reference sequence). The CDR3 spans 16 residues. The ends lost 6 bases at V and 1 base at J; junction bases unmatched: 9. The CDR3 region is CASRDGQGIGNTEAFF. CDR3 nucleotide sequence: TGTGCCAGCAGAGACGGACAGGGGATCGGGAACACTGAAGCTTTCTTT.

The chain employs TRBV3-1 (or the pseudogene TRBV3-2) and TRBJ2-3; D perhaps matches TRBD2 (6 bases). CDR1 is LGHDT, CDR2 YNNKEL, per germline (reference sequence). Trimming stripped 6 bases from V and 1 base from J, with 14 bases between. The CDR3 contains 15 residues. The CDR3 region is CASRQRGSGTDTQYF. The CDR3 bases are TGTGCCAGCAGGCAACGGGGGTCTGGCACAGATACGCAGTATTTT.

Regarding this clone: A read error may account for a junction end that differs from germline. The V gene is TRBV10-3, the J gene TRBJ1-5, with a tentative D call TRBD1 (6 bases). From germline, CDR1 is ENHRY and CDR2 SYGVKD. CDR3 length: 15 residues. The CDR3 loop is CAISESGQTNQPQHF. In DNA form, the CDR3 reads TGTGCCATCAGCGAGTCGGGACAAACGAATCAGCCCCAGCATTTT.

The rearrangement links TRBV19 to TRBJ1-3, with 9 bases fitting TRBD1. V lost 4 bases, J lost 3 bases, and 4 bases stayed unmatched. The CDR3 sequence is 15 residues long. The germline gives CDR1 LNHDA, CDR2 SQIVND (reference sequence). DNA of the CDR3: TGTGCCAGTAGTAAGGACAGGGGAAATGGAAACACCATATATTTT. Protein product: CASSKDRGNGNTIYF. Full variable domain (outside the CDR3, taken from reference TRBV19 and TRBJ1-3): DGGITQSPKYLFRKEGQNVTLSCEQNLNHDAMYWYRQDPGQGLRLIYYSQIVNDFQKGDIAEGYSVSREKKESFPLTVTSAQKNPTAFYLCASSKDRGNGNTIYFGEGSWLTVV.

CDR3 sequence: CASSEAGGEGGYGYTF. The DNA for the CDR3 is TGTGCCAGCAGTGAAGCGGGAGGGGAAGGTGGTTATGGCTACACCTTC. The chain joins TRBV6-1 to TRBJ1-2; D may be TRBD1 (5 bases). The CDR3 totals 16 residues. Between the trimmed V and J ends, which lost 0 bases and 5 bases, there was a span of 16 bases. CDR1 is MNHNS and CDR2 is SASEGT in the germline V gene.

This chain links TRBV6-4 with TRBJ2-7; D is possibly TRBD2 (6 bases). Germline CDR1 MRHNA, CDR2 SNTAGT. V was trimmed by 3 bases and J by 3 bases, leaving 12 bases between them. This CDR3 has 14 amino acids. This CDR3 is CASSESSGGYEQYF. In DNA, the CDR3 is TGTGCCAGCAGTGAGTCGTCCGGGGGCTACGAGCAGTACTTC.

CDR3 loop: CASSYSGQGGWPQHF. As DNA, the CDR3 is TGTGCCAGCAGTTACTCGGGTCAGGGTGGGTGGCCCCAGCATTTT. The chain is built from TRBV6-5 and TRBJ1-5; possible D gene TRBD1, 5 bases. Trimming took 0 bases from V and 9 from J, leaving 15 bases between them. CDR1 is MNHEY, CDR2 SVGAGI, per germline. The CDR3 spans 15 residues.

The chain uses TRBV5-8 and TRBJ1-1; D remains ambiguous. The V gene's germline CDR1 is SGHTS and CDR2 YDEGEE. CDR3 length: 13 amino acids. Trimming took off 2 bases at V and 1 base at J, with 6 bases between the two ends. CDR3 in DNA: TGTGCCAGCAGCTTCGGCGGGAACACTGAAGCTTTCTTT. It is translated as CASSFGGNTEAFF.

The chain has TRBV5-1 and TRBJ1-1, with a possible D match to TRBD1 (5 bases). V was cut by 4 bases and J by 0 bases, with 13 bases left in between. The CDR3 length is 15 residues. Per germline, CDR1 SGHRS and CDR2 YFSETQ. The CDR3: CASSPGSRVNTEAFF. The DNA for the CDR3 is TGCGCCAGCAGCCCTGGGTCCAGGGTGAACACTGAAGCTTTCTTT.

V is TRBV6-4 and J is TRBJ1-6; 9 bases are shared with TRBD1. Trimming removed 5 bases from V and 9 bases from J; junction bases left unmatched: 5. Germline lookup yields CDR1 MRHNA and CDR2 SNTAGT. The length of the CDR3 is 14 residues. The CDR3 protein is CASSRDRDGSPLHF. In nucleotides, the CDR3 is TGTGCCAGCAGTCGGGACAGGGATGGTTCACCCCTCCACTTT.